The next 13 T cell receptor beta chains were all read from a single sample in a study of shared T cell receptors in the human thymus. Profiling relied on immunoSEQ multiplex PCR, and the TCRdb table lists in-frame clones only, not all of them. The sample shows about 660,000 clones, more than 75% of them seen only once. This same sample was also taken into another study, of human thymus T cells.

The sequenced material came from thymocytes. The receptors here all came from a boy less than two years old with a congenital heart defect.

This clone was detected only once. This chain uses TRBV5-6 with TRBJ2-3; D gene uncertain. Germline CDR1 reads SGHDT; CDR2 reads YYEEEE. V dropped 5 bases and J dropped 2 bases, with 9 bases sitting between them. The CDR3 totals 13 residues. As DNA, the CDR3 is TGTGCCAGCAGACAGTGGTCCACAGATACGCAGTATTTT. This encodes CASRQWSTDTQYF.

The chain uses TRBV1 and TRBJ1-2. TRBV1 is an annotated pseudogene. This CDR3 is built from 17 residues. The CDR3, as DNA: TGCACCAGCAGCCAAGCATATCCAGGGGAGGGTAACTATGGCTACACCTTC. Its translation: CTSSQAYPGEGNYGYTF.

The J gene is TRBJ2-2, the V gene TRBV28; 7 bases are a match to TRBD1. CDR3 length equals 16 residues. J was trimmed by 0 bases and V by 5 bases; bases with no gene match: 6. Germline CDR1 is MDHEN and CDR2 is SYDVKM. The CDR3 loop reads CASSTTTGANTGELFF. The DNA for the CDR3 is TGTGCCAGCAGTACTACTACAGGGGCGAACACCGGGGAGCTGTTTTTT.

V usage is TRBV7-9 and J usage is TRBJ2-7; 8 bases line up with TRBD2. The CDR3 sequence is 14 residues long. Germline assignment: CDR1 SEHNR and CDR2 FQNEAQ (reference sequence). Germline trimming cut 3 bases from V and 7 bases from J; bases unmatched to any gene: 8. CDR3 sequence reads: CASSFSHSGEEQYF. The CDR3 DNA follows: TGTGCCAGCAGCTTCTCCCATAGCGGGGAGGAGCAGTACTTC.

The chain carries TRBV5-1 and TRBJ1-2; the D is unclear. Trimming stripped 2 bases from V and 4 bases from J, with 15 bases between. The germline gives CDR1 SGHRS, CDR2 YFSETQ. The CDR3 spans 15 residues. The CDR3 coding sequence is TGCGCCAGCAGCTTCGACCGGAAACAGATCTATGGCTACACCTTC. This translates into CASSFDRKQIYGYTF. The full variable domain, in which reference TRBV5-1 and TRBJ1-2 provide the parts outside the CDR3, is KAGVTQTPRYLIKTRGQQVTLSCSPISGHRSVSWYQQTPGQGLQFLFEYFSETQRNKGNFPGRFSGRQFSNSRSEMNVSTLELGDSALYLCASSFDRKQIYGYTFGSGTRLTVV.

This clone was observed a handful of times. The gene calls are TRBV7-9 and TRBJ1-1; D is ambiguous. The CDR3 length is 15 residues. V dropped 3 bases and J dropped 4 bases, with 15 bases sitting between them. Germline-derived CDR1 and CDR2 are SEHNR and FQNEAQ (reference sequence). CDR3 sequence (DNA): TGTGCCAGCAGCTTGCGTATCAAACGTAGCACTGAAGCTTTCTTT. Protein product: CASSLRIKRSTEAFF. The whole variable domain, filled in from reference TRBV7-9 and TRBJ1-1, reads DTGVSQNPRHKITKRGQNVTFRCDPISEHNRLYWYRQTLGQGPEFLTYFQNEAQLEKSRLLSDRFSAERPKGSFSTLEIQRTEQGDSAMYLCASSLRIKRSTEAFFGQGTRLTVV.

The rearrangement links TRBV11-3 to TRBJ2-7; 13 bases map to TRBD2. The V gene end was trimmed by 5 bases and the J gene end by 5 bases; junction bases not matched to a gene: 9. The CDR3 length is 16 residues. Per the germline V gene, CDR1 is SGHNT and CDR2 is YENEEA. As DNA, the CDR3 is TGTGCCAGCAGCCTCATTACTAGCGGGAGGGCGCACGAGCAGTACTTC. Amino acid sequence: CASSLITSGRAHEQYF.

This chain uses TRBV7-9 with TRBJ1-5; 8 positions agree with TRBD1. Germline lookup yields CDR1 SEHNR and CDR2 FQNEAQ (reference sequence). This CDR3 spans 16 amino acids. J was trimmed by 5 bases and V by 5 bases; bases with no gene match: 11. DNA for the CDR3: TGTGCCAGCAGCGCCAGACAGGGGACATCTGATCAGCCCCAGCATTTT. Amino acid sequence: CASSARQGTSDQPQHF.

This chain links TRBV5-4 with TRBJ2-7, with D possibly matching TRBD1 (6 bases). The germline CDR1 and CDR2 sequences are SGHNT and YYREEE (reference sequence). Trimming removed 4 bases at V and 0 bases at J, with 11 bases between. CDR3 length: 14 amino acids. CDR3 residues: CASSPGASSYEQYF. The CDR3 DNA reads TGTGCCAGCAGCCCAGGGGCTAGCTCCTACGAGCAGTACTTC.

The J gene is TRBJ2-3, the V gene TRBV14, with a tentative D call TRBD2 (6 bases). CDR3 length: 18 residues. V was pared by 1 base and J by 2 bases, with 19 bases between. Germline V gene sequence: CDR1 SGHDN, CDR2 FVKESK. This CDR3 reads CASSQAPSPPGVTDTQYF. CDR3 nucleotide sequence: TGTGCCAGCAGCCAAGCCCCCTCCCCTCCGGGAGTCACAGATACGCAGTATTTT.

The V call is TRBV7-6, the J call TRBJ2-7; the match to TRBD1 covers 9 bases. Trimming at V came to 5 bases and at J to 4 bases, leaving 6 bases not matched to a gene. CDR1 and CDR2 from the germline V gene are SGHVS and FNYEAQ. The CDR3 length is 14 residues. For the CDR3, the DNA is TGTGCCAGCAGCCACCGGACAGGGGAATACGAGCAGTACTTC. Protein product: CASSHRTGEYEQYF.

The gene calls are TRBV5-4 and TRBJ2-4; the match to TRBD2 covers 7 bases. CDR1 is SGHNT, CDR2 YYREEE, per germline (reference sequence). This CDR3 is built from 15 residues. With 0 bases clipped from V and 3 bases from J, the junction kept 3 bases outside the gene matches. CDR3 residues: CASSLGLAVKNIQYF. The CDR3 DNA sequence: TGTGCCAGCAGCTTGGGGCTAGCGGTCAAAAACATTCAGTACTTC.

This chain uses TRBV28 with TRBJ1-2; possibly TRBD1 for D (5 bases). This CDR3 is built from 13 residues. Germline V CDR1 and CDR2: MDHEN, SYDVKM. V dropped 8 bases and J dropped 7 bases, with 17 bases sitting between them. CDR3 sequence reads: CASSLGGVPGYTF. In DNA form, the CDR3 reads TGTGCCAGCTCCTTAGGAGGGGTTCCTGGCTACACCTTC.